The clone carrying this T cell receptor (beta chain) was seen only a few times. The target antigen is unknown. The sample belongs to a study of molecular identifiers for immune sequencing clone quantification. Germline trimming cut 6 bases from V and 1 base from J; bases unmatched to any gene: 12. The germline CDR1 and CDR2 sequences are MDHEN and SYDVKM. The CDR3 is 17 residues long. TCRdb fed the PCR reads into MiXCR, producing one record per CDR3 protein. This table holds a few hundred thousand distinct CDR3 sequences, around 25% found once. Study-wide results and caveats: Under 1% of molecules in naive cells, but over 97% of effector molecules, belonged to clones above 20 RNA copies.

Sequencing was carried out using naive CD8+ T cells from blood, with Jurkat cell RNA spiked in. As to subset: FACS-sorted CD8+CD4-CCR7+CD45RA+ naive T cells. J is TRBJ1-5 and V is TRBV28; 7 bases align to TRBD1. This sequence was found in a human donor in good health. Some libraries in this study had Jurkat cell RNA spiked in. CDR3 region: CASRGRGSGLSNQPQHF. The CDR3 nucleotides are TGTGCCAGCAGAGGCAGGGGGTCAGGGTTAAGCAATCAGCCCCAGCATTTT.